The text below deals with one T cell receptor (beta chain). The data belong to a study of blood T cells in healthy people across ages. A second roughly 7 to 12 cycle PCR used barcoded and J-beta primers. TCRdb analysed the 5' RACE reads with MiXCR anew, one entry per CDR3 protein. The sample shows 1,800,000 or so distinct CDR3 sequences, approximately 40% of them seen only once. Isolated PBMCs totaled at least 6 million in each sample. RNA extraction gave at least 5 micrograms of total RNA per sample. V was trimmed by 1 base and J by 8 bases, leaving 12 bases between them. This CDR3 is built from 14 residues. The germline V gene has CDR1 SGHRS and CDR2 YFSETQ.

This sequence joins TRBV5-1 and TRBJ1-4; a weak D match, TRBD1 (5 bases). The receptor was isolated from a human donor in good health. The sample taken for sequencing was blood. The CDR3 DNA sequence: TGCGCCAGCAGCTTGCAAGGGGACGGGGAAAAACTGTTTTTT. It codes for CASSLQGDGEKLFF.